This T cell receptor (beta chain) was obtained from a study of blood T cell repertoires in COVID-19. Deletions cut 3 bases from V and 4 bases from J, with 7 bases between. The CDR3 spans 13 residues. Germline V gives CDR1 WNHNN, CDR2 SYGVQD (reference sequence). Per the original data handling: Amplification of reference gene primers provided the estimated nucleated cell counts. The method was immunoSEQ multiplex PCR; TCRdb's version includes in-frame clones alone and lacks a portion of them. V, J and clone size are those of that table, while D and trimming were read from the DNA. The repertoire has about 210,000 clones, over 70% of them found once; the top ten carry 5.5% to 8.5%.

The sequence derives from a woman in her 70s with acute or convalescent COVID-19. The material sequenced was peripheral blood. This sequence joins TRBV10-1 and TRBJ1-5; no firm D call. This CDR3 is CASSDGRNQPQHF. Written as DNA, the CDR3 is TGCGCCAGCAGTGATGGTCGGAATCAGCCCCAGCATTTT.